A selection of T cell receptor beta chains follows, all from one sample in a study of T cell responses to AZD1222 COVID-19 vaccine. Here immunoSEQ multiplex PCR was the method, and the copy in TCRdb shows in-frame clones only, minus some. In the table there are over 100,000 clones, approximately 90% of which are singletons. Sequences were derived from peripheral blood, sampled on day 0 of AZD1222 vaccination. The receptors derive from an adult in good health. The CDR3 runs from the conserved cysteine through the conserved F or W. A D gene is named only where the DNA matches it firmly. A row's size may be missing; if present it is once, few, many or a size class.

J gene: TRBJ1-5
D gene: .
clone size: .
V gene: TRBV2
CDR3 protein: CASSETGLRQPQHF
CDR3 DNA: TGTGCCAGCAGTGAAACCGGACTGCGTCAGCCCCAGCATTTT

J gene: TRBJ2-1
D gene: .
clone size: .
V gene: TRBV7-7
CDR3 protein: CASSLDGGAFNEQFF
CDR3 DNA: TGTGCCAGCAGCTTAGATGGGGGGGCCTTTAATGAGCAGTTCTTC

J gene: TRBJ2-2
D gene: .
clone size: .
V gene: TRBV4-1
CDR3 protein: CASSIPRQAITGELFF
CDR3 DNA: TGCGCCAGCAGTATACCCAGGCAGGCGATCACCGGGGAGCTGTTTTTT

J gene: TRBJ2-5
D gene: .
clone size: .
V gene: TRBV7-9
CDR3 protein: CASRISIQEETQYF
CDR3 DNA: TGTGCCAGCAGAATATCCATTCAAGAAGAGACCCAGTACTTC

J gene: TRBJ1-1
D gene: TRBD1
clone size: .
V gene: TRBV6-5
CDR3 protein: CASSYSRGQGAFF
CDR3 DNA: TGTGCCAGCAGTTATTCCCGGGGACAGGGGGCTTTCTTT

J gene: TRBJ2-3
D gene: .
clone size: .
V gene: TRBV7-9
CDR3 protein: CASSPDISTDTQYF
CDR3 DNA: TGTGCCAGCAGCCCCGACATTAGCACAGATACGCAGTATTTT

J gene: TRBJ2-3
D gene: TRBD2
clone size: once
V gene: TRBV5-5
CDR3 protein: CASSAGTSGGMQYF
CDR3 DNA: TGTGCCAGCAGCGCTGGGACTAGTGGGGGCATGCAGTATTTT

J gene: TRBJ2-3
D gene: .
clone size: once
V gene: TRBV7-9
CDR3 protein: CASSLTSIADTQYF
CDR3 DNA: TGTGCCAGCAGCTTGACGTCAATCGCAGATACGCAGTATTTT

J gene: TRBJ1-5
D gene: .
clone size: .
V gene: TRBV2
CDR3 protein: CASSGGTPIVGYSNQPQHF
CDR3 DNA: TGTGCCAGCAGTGGGGGGACCCCTATTGTAGGGTATAGCAATCAGCCCCAGCATTTT

J gene: TRBJ1-2
D gene: TRBD1
clone size: once
V gene: TRBV18
CDR3 protein: CASSPTGQGYYGYTF
CDR3 DNA: TGTGCCAGCTCACCTACGGGACAGGGGTACTATGGCTACACCTTC

J gene: TRBJ1-2
D gene: TRBD1
clone size: once
V gene: TRBV4-1
CDR3 protein: CASSQDGTGLLGYTF
CDR3 DNA: TGCGCCAGCAGCCAAGATGGGACAGGGTTGTTGGGCTACACCTTC

J gene: TRBJ1-1
D gene: TRBD1
clone size: .
V gene: TRBV6-5
CDR3 protein: CASSYSTGLNTEAFF
CDR3 DNA: TGTGCCAGCAGTTACTCGACAGGGTTGAACACTGAAGCTTTCTTT

J gene: TRBJ2-3
D gene: .
clone size: .
V gene: TRBV7-3
CDR3 protein: CASSPYLGTQYF
CDR3 DNA: TGTGCCAGCAGCCCCTACCTGGGTACGCAGTATTTT

J gene: TRBJ2-3
D gene: .
clone size: .
V gene: TRBV9
CDR3 protein: CASSSQGSRTDTQYF
CDR3 DNA: TGTGCCAGCAGCTCACAGGGTAGCCGCACAGATACGCAGTATTTT

J gene: TRBJ2-5
D gene: .
clone size: .
V gene: TRBV27
CDR3 protein: CASSLSTPAEGLWAQYF
CDR3 DNA: TGTGCCAGCAGTTTATCGACCCCGGCAGAGGGCTTGTGGGCCCAGTACTTC

J gene: TRBJ2-7
D gene: .
clone size: .
V gene: TRBV5-4
CDR3 protein: CASSPPGDYEQYF
CDR3 DNA: TGTGCCAGCAGTCCCCCAGGGGACTACGAGCAGTACTTC

J gene: TRBJ1-5
D gene: TRBD1
clone size: .
V gene: TRBV3-1/TRBV3-2
CDR3 protein: CASSQGTGDQPQHF
CDR3 DNA: TGTGCCAGCAGCCAAGGGACAGGGGATCAGCCCCAGCATTTT

J gene: TRBJ1-5
D gene: .
clone size: .
V gene: TRBV6-2/TRBV6-3
CDR3 protein: CASSYQAGEGQPQHF
CDR3 DNA: TGTGCCAGCAGTTACCAAGCAGGGGAAGGTCAGCCCCAGCATTTT

J gene: TRBJ1-5
D gene: .
clone size: .
V gene: TRBV6-5
CDR3 protein: CASSYSADSHQPQHF
CDR3 DNA: TGTGCCAGCAGTTACTCGGCGGACAGCCATCAGCCCCAGCATTTT

J gene: TRBJ2-3
D gene: .
clone size: .
V gene: TRBV7-8
CDR3 protein: CASSLAGEDTQYF
CDR3 DNA: TGTGCCAGCAGCTTAGCTGGGGAAGATACGCAGTATTTT

J gene: TRBJ1-4
D gene: .
clone size: .
V gene: TRBV9
CDR3 protein: CASSVLTGTDEKLFF
CDR3 DNA: TGTGCCAGCAGCGTCTTGACAGGAACGGATGAAAAACTGTTTTTT

J gene: TRBJ2-5
D gene: .
clone size: once
V gene: TRBV29-1
CDR3 protein: CSVEARVEETQYF
CDR3 DNA: TGCAGCGTTGAGGCCCGCGTGGAAGAGACCCAGTACTTC

J gene: TRBJ2-3
D gene: .
clone size: once
V gene: TRBV12-3/TRBV12-4
CDR3 protein: CASSGRADTQYF
CDR3 DNA: TGTGCCAGCAGTGGCAGGGCAGATACGCAGTATTTT

J gene: TRBJ1-1
D gene: TRBD1
clone size: .
V gene: TRBV9
CDR3 protein: CASSPQGAGEAFF
CDR3 DNA: TGTGCCAGCAGCCCACAGGGGGCGGGTGAAGCTTTCTTT

J gene: TRBJ2-2
D gene: .
clone size: .
V gene: TRBV9
CDR3 protein: CASSAGTSNTGELFF
CDR3 DNA: TGTGCCAGCAGCGCCGGGACCTCGAACACCGGGGAGCTGTTTTTT

J gene: TRBJ1-6
D gene: TRBD1
clone size: .
V gene: TRBV7-3
CDR3 protein: CASSGQVSPYNSPLHF
CDR3 DNA: TGTGCCAGCAGTGGACAGGTCTCTCCTTATAATTCACCCCTCCACTTT

J gene: TRBJ1-5
D gene: .
clone size: few
V gene: TRBV6-5
CDR3 protein: CASSYSQAYQPQHF
CDR3 DNA: TGTGCCAGCAGTTACTCGCAGGCCTATCAGCCCCAGCATTTT

J gene: TRBJ2-7
D gene: TRBD2
clone size: .
V gene: TRBV2
CDR3 protein: CASSDVVAGAYEQYF
CDR3 DNA: TGTGCCAGCAGTGACGTGGTAGCGGGGGCCTACGAGCAGTACTTC

J gene: TRBJ1-1
D gene: .
clone size: .
V gene: TRBV5-1
CDR3 protein: CASSLGVGRTEAFF
CDR3 DNA: TGCGCCAGCAGCTTGGGAGTGGGGCGGACTGAAGCTTTCTTT

J gene: TRBJ2-7
D gene: .
clone size: .
V gene: TRBV7-9
CDR3 protein: CASSLAGELYEQYF
CDR3 DNA: TGTGCCAGCAGCTTAGCCGGGGAACTCTACGAGCAGTACTTC

J gene: TRBJ2-5
D gene: TRBD2
clone size: .
V gene: TRBV11-2
CDR3 protein: CASRPLTGTSGEETQYF
CDR3 DNA: TGTGCCAGCAGACCGCTTACCGGGACTAGCGGGGAAGAGACCCAGTACTTC

J gene: TRBJ2-5
D gene: TRBD1
clone size: .
V gene: TRBV25-1
CDR3 protein: CASTDRGHQETQYF
CDR3 DNA: TGTGCCAGCACGGACAGGGGGCATCAAGAGACCCAGTACTTC

J gene: TRBJ2-7
D gene: .
clone size: .
V gene: TRBV20-1
CDR3 protein: CSAYYSYEQYF
CDR3 DNA: TGCAGTGCCTACTATTCCTACGAGCAGTACTTC

J gene: TRBJ1-1
D gene: .
clone size: .
V gene: TRBV6-5
CDR3 protein: CASRGNTEAFF
CDR3 DNA: TGTGCCAGCAGGGGGAACACTGAAGCTTTCTTT

J gene: TRBJ2-1
D gene: .
clone size: .
V gene: TRBV10-2
CDR3 protein: CASSETSGEPSSYNEQFF
CDR3 DNA: TGCGCCAGCAGTGAGACTAGTGGGGAGCCGAGCTCCTACAATGAGCAGTTCTTC

J gene: TRBJ1-1
D gene: .
clone size: .
V gene: TRBV7-9
CDR3 protein: CASSLVFQGRTEAFF
CDR3 DNA: TGTGCCAGCAGCTTAGTGTTCCAGGGGAGGACTGAAGCTTTCTTT

J gene: TRBJ1-1
D gene: .
clone size: .
V gene: TRBV5-6
CDR3 protein: CASSFPGNTEAFF
CDR3 DNA: TGTGCCAGCAGCTTCCCGGGGAACACTGAAGCTTTCTTT

J gene: TRBJ1-1
D gene: TRBD1
clone size: .
V gene: TRBV10-1
CDR3 protein: CASSLSRDRRMNTEAFF
CDR3 DNA: TGCGCCAGCAGTTTATCCCGGGACAGGAGAATGAACACTGAAGCTTTCTTT

J gene: TRBJ2-3
D gene: .
clone size: .
V gene: TRBV15
CDR3 protein: CATSRDILELGTDTQYF
CDR3 DNA: TGTGCCACCAGCAGAGATATCCTAGAGTTAGGGACAGATACGCAGTATTTT

J gene: TRBJ1-2
D gene: .
clone size: .
V gene: TRBV29-1
CDR3 protein: CSVDSPSLYRGYGYTF
CDR3 DNA: TGCAGCGTTGATAGCCCCTCACTTTATCGGGGCTATGGCTACACCTTC

J gene: TRBJ2-7
D gene: TRBD1
clone size: .
V gene: TRBV10-1
CDR3 protein: CASSADQGGEYEQYF
CDR3 DNA: TGCGCCAGCAGTGCGGATCAAGGGGGCGAGTACGAGCAGTACTTC

J gene: TRBJ2-5
D gene: .
clone size: once
V gene: TRBV5-4
CDR3 protein: CASSFSRAQETQYF
CDR3 DNA: TGTGCCAGCAGCTTTTCCCGAGCCCAAGAGACCCAGTACTTC

J gene: TRBJ2-3
D gene: TRBD2
clone size: .
V gene: TRBV10-3
CDR3 protein: CAISGSGAGGTRADTQYF
CDR3 DNA: TGTGCCATCAGTGGGAGTGGAGCGGGGGGGACGAGGGCAGATACGCAGTATTTT

J gene: TRBJ2-2
D gene: TRBD1
clone size: .
V gene: TRBV2
CDR3 protein: CASNRGQGDFGGELFF
CDR3 DNA: TGTGCCAGCAACAGGGGACAGGGGGACTTCGGCGGGGAGCTGTTTTTT

J gene: TRBJ1-6
D gene: TRBD1
clone size: .
V gene: TRBV5-1
CDR3 protein: CASSTGQGEPSYNSPLHF
CDR3 DNA: TGCGCCAGCAGCACGGGACAGGGTGAGCCAAGTTATAATTCACCCCTCCACTTT

J gene: TRBJ1-3
D gene: .
clone size: .
V gene: TRBV24-1
CDR3 protein: CATSDLLWIREDRTGNTIYF
CDR3 DNA: TGTGCCACCAGTGATTTGCTTTGGATTCGGGAAGATCGTACTGGAAACACCATATATTTT

J gene: TRBJ2-7
D gene: .
clone size: .
V gene: TRBV7-2
CDR3 protein: CASSLLGYEQYF
CDR3 DNA: TGTGCCAGCAGCTTATTGGGCTACGAGCAGTACTTC

J gene: TRBJ2-3
D gene: .
clone size: .
V gene: TRBV7-2
CDR3 protein: CASSRLVGDTQYF
CDR3 DNA: TGTGCCAGCAGCCGACTAGTGGGGGATACGCAGTATTTT

J gene: TRBJ2-7
D gene: .
clone size: .
V gene: TRBV7-9
CDR3 protein: CASSPRALSSYEQYF
CDR3 DNA: TGTGCCAGCAGCCCCAGGGCTCTTAGCTCCTACGAGCAGTACTTC

J gene: TRBJ2-7
D gene: TRBD2
clone size: .
V gene: TRBV10-2
CDR3 protein: CASSVGTSGGKTPYEQYF
CDR3 DNA: TGCGCCAGCAGTGTCGGGACTAGTGGGGGGAAGACACCCTACGAGCAGTACTTC

J gene: TRBJ1-1
D gene: TRBD1
clone size: once
V gene: TRBV19
CDR3 protein: CASIYGQGKVMNTEAFF
CDR3 DNA: TGTGCCAGTATCTACGGACAGGGGAAAGTTATGAACACTGAAGCTTTCTTT

J gene: TRBJ2-5
D gene: TRBD2
clone size: .
V gene: TRBV3-1/TRBV3-2
CDR3 protein: CASSGISGGVPVWETQYF
CDR3 DNA: TGTGCCAGCAGCGGAATTAGTGGGGGGGTTCCCGTCTGGGAGACCCAGTACTTC

J gene: TRBJ2-7
D gene: .
clone size: .
V gene: TRBV27
CDR3 protein: CASSLNTDSYSYEQYF
CDR3 DNA: TGTGCCAGCAGTCTTAATACCGATTCCTACTCCTACGAGCAGTACTTC

J gene: TRBJ1-2
D gene: .
clone size: .
V gene: TRBV9
CDR3 protein: CASSYSYGVMDGYTF
CDR3 DNA: TGTGCCAGCAGCTACTCTTACGGGGTTATGGATGGCTACACCTTC

J gene: TRBJ1-2
D gene: .
clone size: .
V gene: TRBV7-8
CDR3 protein: CASSFSGGGSYGYTF
CDR3 DNA: TGTGCCAGCAGCTTCTCCGGGGGGGGAAGCTATGGCTACACCTTC

J gene: TRBJ2-1
D gene: .
clone size: .
V gene: TRBV10-3
CDR3 protein: CAISEDEGQFF
CDR3 DNA: TGTGCCATCAGTGAAGACGAGGGACAGTTCTTC